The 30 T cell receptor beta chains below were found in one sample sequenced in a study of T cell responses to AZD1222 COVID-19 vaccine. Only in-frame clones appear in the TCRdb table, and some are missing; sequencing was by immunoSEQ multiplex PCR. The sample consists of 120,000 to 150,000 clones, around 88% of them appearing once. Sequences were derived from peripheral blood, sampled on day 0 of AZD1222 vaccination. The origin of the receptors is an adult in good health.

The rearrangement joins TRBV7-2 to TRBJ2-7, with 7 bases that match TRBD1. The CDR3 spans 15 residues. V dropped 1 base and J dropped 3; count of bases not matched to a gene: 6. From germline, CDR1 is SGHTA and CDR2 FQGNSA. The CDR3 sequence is CASSLGGTDLYEQYF. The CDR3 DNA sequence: TGTGCCAGCAGCTTAGGTGGGACAGATCTCTACGAGCAGTACTTC.

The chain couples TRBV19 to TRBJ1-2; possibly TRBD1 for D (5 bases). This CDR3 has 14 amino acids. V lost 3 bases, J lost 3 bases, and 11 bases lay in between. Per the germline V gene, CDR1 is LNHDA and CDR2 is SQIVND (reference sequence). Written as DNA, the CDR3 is TGTGCCAGTAGTATGAGGGGCAGGGACTATGGCTACACCTTC. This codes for CASSMRGRDYGYTF.

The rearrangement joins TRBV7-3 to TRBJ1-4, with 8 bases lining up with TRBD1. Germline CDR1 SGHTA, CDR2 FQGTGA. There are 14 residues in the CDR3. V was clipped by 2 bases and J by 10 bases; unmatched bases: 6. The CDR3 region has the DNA TGTGCCAGCAGCTTAGTACAGGGGGTAGGAAAACTGTTTTTT. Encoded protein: CASSLVQGVGKLFF.

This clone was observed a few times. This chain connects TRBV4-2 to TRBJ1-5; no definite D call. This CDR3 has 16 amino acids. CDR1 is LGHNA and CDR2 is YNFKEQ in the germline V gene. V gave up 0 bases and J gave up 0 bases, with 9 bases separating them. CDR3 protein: CASSQDSTGSNQPQHF. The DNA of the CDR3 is TGTGCCAGCAGCCAAGATTCGACCGGTAGCAATCAGCCCCAGCATTTT.

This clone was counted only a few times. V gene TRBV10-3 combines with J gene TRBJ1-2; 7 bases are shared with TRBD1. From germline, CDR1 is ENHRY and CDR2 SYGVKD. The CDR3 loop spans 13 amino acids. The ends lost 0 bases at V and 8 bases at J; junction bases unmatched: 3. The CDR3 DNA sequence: TGTGCCATCAGTGAGTCCGGACAGGTCGGCTACACCTTC. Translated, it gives CAISESGQVGYTF.

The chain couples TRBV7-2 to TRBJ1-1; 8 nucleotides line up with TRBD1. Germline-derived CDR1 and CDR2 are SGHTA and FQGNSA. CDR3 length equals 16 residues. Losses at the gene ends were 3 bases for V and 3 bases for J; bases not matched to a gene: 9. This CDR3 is CASSFAAGGKYTEAFF. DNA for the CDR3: TGTGCCAGCAGCTTCGCGGCAGGGGGCAAGTACACTGAAGCTTTCTTT.

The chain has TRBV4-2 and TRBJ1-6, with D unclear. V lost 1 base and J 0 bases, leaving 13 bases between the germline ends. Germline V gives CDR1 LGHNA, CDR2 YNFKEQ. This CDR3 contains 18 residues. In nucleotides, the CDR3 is TGTGCCAGCAGCCAAGCAGGAGCCCAAAGCTCCTATAATTCACCCCTCCACTTT. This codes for CASSQAGAQSSYNSPLHF.

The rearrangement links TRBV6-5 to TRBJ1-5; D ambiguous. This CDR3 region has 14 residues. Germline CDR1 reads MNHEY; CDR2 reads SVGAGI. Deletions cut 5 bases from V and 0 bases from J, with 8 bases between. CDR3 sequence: CASSNLGSNQPQHF. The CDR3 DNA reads TGTGCCAGCAGTAACCTAGGTAGCAATCAGCCCCAGCATTTT.

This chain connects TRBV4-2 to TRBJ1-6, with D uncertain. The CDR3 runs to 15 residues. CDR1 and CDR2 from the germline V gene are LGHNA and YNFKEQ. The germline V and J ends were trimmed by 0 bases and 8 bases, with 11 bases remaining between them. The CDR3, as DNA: TGTGCCAGCAGCCAAGAACGGAGGCGGGATTCACCCCTCCACTTT. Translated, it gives CASSQERRRDSPLHF.

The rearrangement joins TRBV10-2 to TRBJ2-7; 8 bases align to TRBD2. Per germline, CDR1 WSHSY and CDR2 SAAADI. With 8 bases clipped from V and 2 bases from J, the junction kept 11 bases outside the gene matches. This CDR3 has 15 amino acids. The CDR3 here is CASHREAGDTYEQYF. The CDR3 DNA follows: TGCGCCAGCCATAGAGAAGCGGGGGACACCTACGAGCAGTACTTC.

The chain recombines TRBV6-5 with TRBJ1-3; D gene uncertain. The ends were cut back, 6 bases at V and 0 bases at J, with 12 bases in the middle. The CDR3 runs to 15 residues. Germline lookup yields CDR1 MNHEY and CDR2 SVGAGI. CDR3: CASSPHVASGNTIYF. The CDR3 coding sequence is TGTGCCAGCAGCCCCCACGTAGCCTCTGGAAACACCATATATTTT.

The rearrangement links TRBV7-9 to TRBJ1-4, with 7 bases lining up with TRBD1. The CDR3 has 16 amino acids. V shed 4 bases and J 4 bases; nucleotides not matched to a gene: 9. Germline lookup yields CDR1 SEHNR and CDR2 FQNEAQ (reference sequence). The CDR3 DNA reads TGTGCCAGCAGCTCCCCCTCGGGGACAGTTAATGAAAAACTGTTTTTT. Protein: CASSSPSGTVNEKLFF.

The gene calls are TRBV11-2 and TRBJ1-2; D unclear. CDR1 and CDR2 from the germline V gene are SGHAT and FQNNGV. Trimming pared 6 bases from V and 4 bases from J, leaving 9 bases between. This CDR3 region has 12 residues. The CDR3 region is CASRPQAYGYTF. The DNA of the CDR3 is TGTGCCAGCAGACCTCAGGCCTATGGCTACACCTTC.

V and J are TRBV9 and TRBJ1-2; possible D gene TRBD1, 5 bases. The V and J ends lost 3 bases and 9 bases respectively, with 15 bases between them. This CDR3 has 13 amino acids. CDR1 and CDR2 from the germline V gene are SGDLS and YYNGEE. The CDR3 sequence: CASSARVPGSYTF. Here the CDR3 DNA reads TGTGCCAGCAGCGCCAGGGTCCCCGGGAGCTACACCTTC.

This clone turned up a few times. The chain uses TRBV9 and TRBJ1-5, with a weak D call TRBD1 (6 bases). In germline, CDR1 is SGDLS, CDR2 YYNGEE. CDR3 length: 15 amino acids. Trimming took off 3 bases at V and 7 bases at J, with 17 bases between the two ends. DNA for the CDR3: TGTGCCAGCAGCGCGGGGACAATCCAGGGGCAGCCCCAGCATTTT. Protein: CASSAGTIQGQPQHF.

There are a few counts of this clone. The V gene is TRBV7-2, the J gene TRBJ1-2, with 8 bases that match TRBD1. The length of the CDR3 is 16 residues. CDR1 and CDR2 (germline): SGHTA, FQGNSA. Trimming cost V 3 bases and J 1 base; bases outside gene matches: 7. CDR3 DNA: TGTGCCAGCAGCTTGACGTACGGACAGGGTAACTATGGCTACACCTTC. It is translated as CASSLTYGQGNYGYTF.

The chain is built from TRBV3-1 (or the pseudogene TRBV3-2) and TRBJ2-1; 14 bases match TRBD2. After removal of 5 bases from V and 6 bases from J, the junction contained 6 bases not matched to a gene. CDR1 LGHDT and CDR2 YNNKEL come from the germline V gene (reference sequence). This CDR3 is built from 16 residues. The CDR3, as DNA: TGTGCCAGCAGCGACGGACTAGCGGGGGGACCCAATGAGCAGTTCTTC. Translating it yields CASSDGLAGGPNEQFF.

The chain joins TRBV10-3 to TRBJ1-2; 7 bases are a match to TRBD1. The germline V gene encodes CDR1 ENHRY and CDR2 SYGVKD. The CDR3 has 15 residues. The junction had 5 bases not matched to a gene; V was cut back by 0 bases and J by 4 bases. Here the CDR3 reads CAISESAGTAYGYTF. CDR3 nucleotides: TGTGCCATCAGTGAGTCGGCCGGGACAGCCTATGGCTACACCTTC.

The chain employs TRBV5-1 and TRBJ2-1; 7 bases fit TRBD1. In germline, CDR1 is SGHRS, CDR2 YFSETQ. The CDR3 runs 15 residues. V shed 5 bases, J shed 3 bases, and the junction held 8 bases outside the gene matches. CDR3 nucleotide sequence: TGCGCCAGCAGACAGACAGGGACGATCTACAATGAGCAGTTCTTC. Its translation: CASRQTGTIYNEQFF.

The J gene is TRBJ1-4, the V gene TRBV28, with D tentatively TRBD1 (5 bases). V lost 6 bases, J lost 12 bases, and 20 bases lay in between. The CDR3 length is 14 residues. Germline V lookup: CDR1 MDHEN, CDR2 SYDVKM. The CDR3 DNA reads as TGTGCCAGCAGACCCACTGGGGCGCTTGGGGAACTGTTTTTT. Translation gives CASRPTGALGELFF.

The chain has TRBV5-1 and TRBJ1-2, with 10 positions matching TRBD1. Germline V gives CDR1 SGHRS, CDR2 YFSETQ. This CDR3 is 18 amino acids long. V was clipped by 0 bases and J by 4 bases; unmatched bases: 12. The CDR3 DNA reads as TGCGCCAGCAGCTTGGAGGGGACAGGGGCCCGGCTCCTCTATGGCTACACCTTC. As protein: CASSLEGTGARLLYGYTF.

The CDR3 sequence is CASSYRGRATNEKLFF. The CDR3 DNA is TGTGCCAGCAGCTACAGGGGGCGGGCAACTAATGAAAAACTGTTTTTT. The V and J genes are TRBV6-5 and TRBJ1-4; 9 bases match TRBD1. The CDR3 has 16 residues. The trim removed 6 bases at V and 0 bases at J, leaving 5 bases unmatched. Per the germline V gene, CDR1 is MNHEY and CDR2 is SVGAGI.

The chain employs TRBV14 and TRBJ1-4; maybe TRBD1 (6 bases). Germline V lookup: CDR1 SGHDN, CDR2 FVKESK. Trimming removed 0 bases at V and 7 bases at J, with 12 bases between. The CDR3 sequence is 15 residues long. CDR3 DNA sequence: TGTGCCAGCAGCCAAGAACACAGGGTGACTGAAAAACTGTTTTTT. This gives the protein CASSQEHRVTEKLFF. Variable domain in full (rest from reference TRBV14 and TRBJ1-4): EAGVTQFPSHSVIEKGQTVTLRCDPISGHDNLYWYRRVMGKEIKFLLHFVKESKQDESGMPNNRFLAERTGGTYSTLKVQPAELEDSGVYFCASSQEHRVTEKLFFGSGTQLSVL.

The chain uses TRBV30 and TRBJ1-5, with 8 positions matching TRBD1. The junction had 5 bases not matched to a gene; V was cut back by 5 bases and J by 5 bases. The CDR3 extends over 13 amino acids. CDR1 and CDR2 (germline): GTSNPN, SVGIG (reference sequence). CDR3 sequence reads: CAWGGRGHQPQHF. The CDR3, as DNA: TGTGCCTGGGGGGGCAGGGGGCATCAGCCCCAGCATTTT.

The DNA of the CDR3 is TGTGCCAGTAGTATAGGGGAGAATCAGCCCCAGCATTTT. It translates to CASSIGENQPQHF. The rearrangement links TRBV19 to TRBJ1-5, with D unclear. The V gene lost 1 base and the J gene lost 4 bases, with 5 bases spanning the gap. The CDR3 is 13 amino acids. The germline gives CDR1 LNHDA, CDR2 SQIVND (reference sequence).

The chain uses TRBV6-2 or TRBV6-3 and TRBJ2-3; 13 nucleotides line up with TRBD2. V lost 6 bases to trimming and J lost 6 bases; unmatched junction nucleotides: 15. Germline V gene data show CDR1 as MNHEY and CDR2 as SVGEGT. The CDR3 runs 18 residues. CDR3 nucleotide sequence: TGTGCCAGCAGACCTTTCTTACTAGCGGGGGGGCAGGCGGATACGCAGTATTTT. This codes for CASRPFLLAGGQADTQYF.

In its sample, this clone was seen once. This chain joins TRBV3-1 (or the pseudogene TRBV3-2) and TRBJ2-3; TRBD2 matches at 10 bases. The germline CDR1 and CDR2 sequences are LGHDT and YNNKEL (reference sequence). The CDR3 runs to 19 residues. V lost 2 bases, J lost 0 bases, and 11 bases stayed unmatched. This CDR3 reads CASSQNLGSSGGSTDTQYF. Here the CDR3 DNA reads TGTGCCAGCAGCCAAAACCTTGGGTCTAGCGGGGGTAGCACAGATACGCAGTATTTT.

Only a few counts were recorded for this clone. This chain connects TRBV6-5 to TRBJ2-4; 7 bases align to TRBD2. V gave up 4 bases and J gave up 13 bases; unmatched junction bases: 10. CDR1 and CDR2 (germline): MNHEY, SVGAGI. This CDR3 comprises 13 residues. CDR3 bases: TGTGCCAGCAGTTTAGGGGCCCGGGGGGTCCAGTACTTC. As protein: CASSLGARGVQYF.

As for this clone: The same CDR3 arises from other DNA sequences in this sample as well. CDR3 residues: CASSPGQGRTEAFF. The CDR3 DNA reads as TGTGCCAGCTCACCGGGACAGGGGCGCACTGAAGCTTTCTTT. V and J are TRBV18 and TRBJ1-1; 10 bases are a match to TRBD1. V was pared by 3 bases and J by 4 bases, with 2 bases of the junction left unmatched. Germline lookup yields CDR1 KGHSH and CDR2 LQKENI. The CDR3 contains 14 residues.

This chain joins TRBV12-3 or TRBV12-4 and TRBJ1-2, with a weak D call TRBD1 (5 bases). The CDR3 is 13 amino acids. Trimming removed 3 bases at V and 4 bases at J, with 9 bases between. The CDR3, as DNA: TGTGCCAGCAGTTTTGCCGGGGCCTATGGCTACACCTTC. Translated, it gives CASSFAGAYGYTF.